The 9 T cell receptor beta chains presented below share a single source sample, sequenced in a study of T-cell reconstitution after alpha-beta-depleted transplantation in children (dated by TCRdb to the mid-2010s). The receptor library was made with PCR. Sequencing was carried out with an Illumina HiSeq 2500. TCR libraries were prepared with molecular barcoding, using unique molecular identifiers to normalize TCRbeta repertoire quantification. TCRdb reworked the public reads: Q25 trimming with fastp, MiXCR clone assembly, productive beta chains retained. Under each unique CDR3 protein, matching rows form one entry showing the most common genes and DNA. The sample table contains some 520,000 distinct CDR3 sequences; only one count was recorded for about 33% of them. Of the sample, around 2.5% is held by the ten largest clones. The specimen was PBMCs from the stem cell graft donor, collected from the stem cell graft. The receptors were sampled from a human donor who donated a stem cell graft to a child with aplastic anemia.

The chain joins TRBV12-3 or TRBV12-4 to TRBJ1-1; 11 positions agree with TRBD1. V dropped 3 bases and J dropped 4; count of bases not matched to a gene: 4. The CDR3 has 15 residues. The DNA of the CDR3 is TGTGCCAGCAGTTTCGATGGGACAGGGGGCACTGAAGCTTTCTTT. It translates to CASSFDGTGGTEAFF.

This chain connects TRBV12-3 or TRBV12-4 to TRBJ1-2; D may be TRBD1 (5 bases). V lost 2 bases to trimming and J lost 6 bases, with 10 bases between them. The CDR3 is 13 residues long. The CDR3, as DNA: TGTGCCAGCAGTTTAAGGCAGGGAAATGGCTACACCTTC. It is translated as CASSLRQGNGYTF.

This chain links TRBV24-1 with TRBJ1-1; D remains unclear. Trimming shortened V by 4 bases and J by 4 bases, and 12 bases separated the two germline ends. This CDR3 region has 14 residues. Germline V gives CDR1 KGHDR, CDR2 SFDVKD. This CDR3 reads CATSDPSESTEAFF. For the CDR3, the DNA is TGTGCCACCAGTGACCCCTCAGAGAGCACTGAAGCTTTCTTT.

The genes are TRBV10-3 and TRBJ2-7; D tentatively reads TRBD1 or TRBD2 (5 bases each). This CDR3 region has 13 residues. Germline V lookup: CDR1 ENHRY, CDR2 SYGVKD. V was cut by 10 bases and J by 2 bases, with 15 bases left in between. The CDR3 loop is CASSSGDPYEQYF. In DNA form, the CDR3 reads TGTGCCAGCTCTTCCGGGGACCCCTACGAGCAGTACTTC.

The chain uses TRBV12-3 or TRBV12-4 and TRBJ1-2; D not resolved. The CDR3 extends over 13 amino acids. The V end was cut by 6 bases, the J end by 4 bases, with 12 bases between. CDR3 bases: TGTGCCAGCAGGCGTACAGATCCCTATGGCTACACCTTC. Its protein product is CASRRTDPYGYTF.

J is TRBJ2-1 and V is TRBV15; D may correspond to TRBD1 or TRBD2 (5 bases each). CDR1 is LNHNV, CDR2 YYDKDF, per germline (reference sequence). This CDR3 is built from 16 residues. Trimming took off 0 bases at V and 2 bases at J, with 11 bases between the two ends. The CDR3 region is CATSRDAGATYNEQFF. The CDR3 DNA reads TGTGCCACCAGCAGAGATGCCGGGGCTACCTACAATGAGCAGTTCTTC.

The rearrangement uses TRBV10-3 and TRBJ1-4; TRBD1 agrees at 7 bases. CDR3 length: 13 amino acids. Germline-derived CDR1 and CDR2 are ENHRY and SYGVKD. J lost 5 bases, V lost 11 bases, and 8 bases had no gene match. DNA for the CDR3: TGTGCCGTCCGACAGGGACACAATGAAAAACTGTTTTTT. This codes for CAVRQGHNEKLFF.

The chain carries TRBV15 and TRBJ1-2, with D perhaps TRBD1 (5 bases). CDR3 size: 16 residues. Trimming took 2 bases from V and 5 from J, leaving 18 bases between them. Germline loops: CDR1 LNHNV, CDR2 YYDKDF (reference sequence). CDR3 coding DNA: TGTGCCACCAGCAGACGACAGCGGTGGGAGGGATATGGCTACACCTTC. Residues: CATSRRQRWEGYGYTF.

The chain's CDR3 is CASSLGRAGGLVDTQYF. The CDR3, as DNA: TGTGCCAGCAGCTTAGGGAGGGCAGGGGGCTTGGTAGATACGCAGTATTTT. The chain employs TRBV7-2 and TRBJ2-3, with TRBD1 identical over 8 bases. Germline V gene sequence: CDR1 SGHTA, CDR2 FQGNSA. J lost 5 bases, V lost 1 base, and 11 bases had no gene match. The CDR3 has 17 amino acids.